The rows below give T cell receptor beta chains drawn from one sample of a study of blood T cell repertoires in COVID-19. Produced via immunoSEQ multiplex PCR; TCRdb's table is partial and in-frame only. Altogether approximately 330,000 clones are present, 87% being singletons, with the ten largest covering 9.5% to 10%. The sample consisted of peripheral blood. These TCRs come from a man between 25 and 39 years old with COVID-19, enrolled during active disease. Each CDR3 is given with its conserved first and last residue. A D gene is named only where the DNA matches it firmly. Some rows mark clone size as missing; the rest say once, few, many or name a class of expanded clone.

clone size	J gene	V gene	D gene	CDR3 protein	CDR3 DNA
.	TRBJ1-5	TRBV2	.	CASSEEGIYPPQHF	TGTGCCAGCAGTGAAGAGGGGATTTACCCGCCCCAGCATTTT
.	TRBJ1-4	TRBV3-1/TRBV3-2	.	CASSLRGMGEKLFF	TGTGCCAGCAGCCTTCGTGGGATGGGAGAAAAATTGTTTTTT
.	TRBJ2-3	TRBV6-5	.	CASSSGIWADTQYF	TGTGCCAGCAGTTCGGGAATTTGGGCAGATACGCAGTATTTT
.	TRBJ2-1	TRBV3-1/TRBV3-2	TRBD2	CASSPTSGRWVEQFF	TGTGCCAGCAGCCCGACTAGCGGGAGGTGGGTTGAGCAGTTCTTC
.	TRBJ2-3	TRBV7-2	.	CASSQWSGSTDTQYF	TGTGCCAGCAGCCAGTGGTCGGGGAGCACAGATACGCAGTATTTT
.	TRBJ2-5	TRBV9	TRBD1	CASSVGTGVQETQYF	TGTGCCAGCAGCGTCGGGACAGGGGTTCAAGAGACCCAGTACTTC
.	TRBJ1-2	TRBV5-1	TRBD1	CASSGDSQGYTF	TGCGCCAGCAGCGGGGACAGTCAAGGCTACACCTTC
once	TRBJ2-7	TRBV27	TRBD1	CASSSPGTGVSEQYF	TGTGCCAGCAGTTCCCCCGGGACAGGGGTATCCGAGCAGTACTTC
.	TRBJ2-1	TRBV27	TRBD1	CASSFSGGEQMNEQFF	TGTGCCAGCAGTTTTTCAGGGGGAGAACAGATGAATGAGCAGTTCTTC
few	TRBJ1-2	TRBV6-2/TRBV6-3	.	CASSWDPGLYGYTF	TGTGCCAGCAGTTGGGACCCGGGACTATATGGCTACACCTTC
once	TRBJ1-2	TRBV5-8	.	CASTQGGAWGYTF	TGTGCCAGCACCCAGGGAGGGGCGTGGGGCTACACCTTC
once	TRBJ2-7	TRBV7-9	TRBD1	CASSFGQGGYEQYF	TGTGCCAGCAGCTTTGGACAGGGAGGCTACGAGCAGTACTTC
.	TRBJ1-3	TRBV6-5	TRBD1	CASSGTANSGNTIYF	TGTGCCAGCAGCGGGACAGCCAACTCTGGAAACACCATATATTTT
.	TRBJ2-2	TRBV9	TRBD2	CASSVFSGGTGELFF	TGTGCCAGCAGCGTTTTTAGCGGGGGCACCGGGGAGCTGTTTTTT
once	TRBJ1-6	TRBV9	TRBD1	CASSSGTGGRNSPLHF	TGTGCCAGCAGCTCCGGGACAGGGGGTCGAAATTCACCCCTCCACTTT
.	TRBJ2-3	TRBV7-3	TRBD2	CASSLTSGGNTQYF	TGTGCCAGCAGCTTAACTAGCGGGGGGAATACGCAGTATTTT
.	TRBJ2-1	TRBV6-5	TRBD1	CASSYSTGEQFF	TGTGCCAGCAGTTACTCGACAGGGGAGCAGTTCTTC
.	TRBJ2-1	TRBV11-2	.	CASSLVTGIRSYNEQFF	TGTGCCAGCAGCTTAGTTACGGGAATACGTTCCTACAATGAGCAGTTCTTC
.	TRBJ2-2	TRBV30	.	CAWSRRAGGELFF	TGTGCCTGGAGTCGGAGGGCTGGCGGGGAGCTGTTTTTT
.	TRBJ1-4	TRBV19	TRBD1	CASSRDRAFNEKLFF	TGTGCCAGTAGTCGGGACAGGGCTTTTAATGAAAAACTGTTTTTT
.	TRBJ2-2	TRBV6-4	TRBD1	CASRPTGGSGELFF	TGTGCCAGCAGGCCGACAGGGGGCAGCGGGGAGCTGTTTTTT
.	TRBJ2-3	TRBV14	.	CASSRARTSTDTQYF	TGTGCCAGCAGCCGTGCGCGGACTAGCACAGATACGCAGTATTTT
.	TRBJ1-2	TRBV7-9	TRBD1	CASSRRALTGKIERGYTF	TGTGCCAGCAGTCGCCGGGCCTTGACAGGGAAGATCGAACGTGGCTACACCTTC
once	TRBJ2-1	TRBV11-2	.	CASSLDYPYNEQFF	TGTGCCAGCAGCTTAGACTACCCCTACAATGAGCAGTTCTTC
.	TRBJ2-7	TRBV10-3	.	CAIGSDSSYEQYF	TGTGCCATCGGATCGGACAGCTCCTACGAGCAGTACTTC
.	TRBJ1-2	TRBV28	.	CASIGKLGGYTF	TGTGCCAGCATTGGTAAACTAGGGGGCTACACCTTC
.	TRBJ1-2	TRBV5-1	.	CASSAPLGNYGYTF	TGCGCCAGCAGCGCCCCGCTCGGGAACTATGGCTACACCTTC
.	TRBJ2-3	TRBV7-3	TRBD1	CASSTTGVTDTQYF	TGTGCCAGCAGCACGACAGGGGTCACAGATACGCAGTATTTT
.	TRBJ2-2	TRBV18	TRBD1	CASSPAGQGANGELFF	TGTGCCAGCTCACCTGCGGGACAGGGGGCTAACGGGGAGCTGTTTTTT
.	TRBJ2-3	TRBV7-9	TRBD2	CASSLRTGGTTDTQYF	TGTGCCAGCAGCTTAAGAACGGGGGGGACCACAGATACGCAGTATTTT
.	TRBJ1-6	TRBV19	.	CASSIAGYQSPLHF	TGTGCCAGTAGTATAGCGGGTTACCAGTCACCCCTCCACTTT
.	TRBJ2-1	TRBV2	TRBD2	CASSGWGGFYNEQFF	TGTGCCAGCAGTGGGTGGGGGGGTTTCTACAATGAGCAGTTCTTC
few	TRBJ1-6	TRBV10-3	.	CAISLSTGANSPLHF	TGTGCCATCAGTTTGTCCACTGGGGCTAATTCACCCCTCCACTTT
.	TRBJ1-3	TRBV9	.	CASSVGSGAGAENTIYF	TGTGCCAGCAGCGTAGGTTCAGGGGCAGGGGCGGAAAACACCATATATTTT
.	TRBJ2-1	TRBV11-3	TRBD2	CASSSTGGAHEQFF	TGTGCCAGCAGCTCTACGGGAGGGGCCCATGAGCAGTTCTTC
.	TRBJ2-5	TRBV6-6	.	CASSYSGGGGETQYF	TGTGCCAGCAGTTACTCTGGGGGGGGCGGGGAGACCCAGTACTTC
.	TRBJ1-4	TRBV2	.	CASGRAGVTNEKLFF	TGTGCCAGCGGGCGAGCCGGTGTAACTAATGAAAAACTGTTTTTT
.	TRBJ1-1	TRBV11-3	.	CASSLQDNTEAFF	TGTGCCAGCAGTCTACAGGATAACACTGAAGCTTTCTTT
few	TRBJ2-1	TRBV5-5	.	CASSFSSGGNEQFF	TGTGCCAGCAGCTTCAGTTCCGGGGGTAATGAGCAGTTCTTC
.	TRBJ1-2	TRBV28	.	CASSLRWQGGGYTF	TGTGCCAGCAGTTTAAGATGGCAGGGAGGTGGCTACACCTTC
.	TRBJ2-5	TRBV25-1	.	CASSPPNRARETQYF	TGTGCCAGCAGTCCGCCGAACAGGGCGAGGGAGACCCAGTACTTC
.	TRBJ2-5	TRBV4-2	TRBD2	CASSQGSGSRETQYF	TGTGCCAGCAGCCAAGGTAGCGGGAGTCGGGAGACCCAGTACTTC
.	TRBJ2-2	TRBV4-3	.	CASSQDNRVVGELFF	TGCGCCAGCAGCCAAGATAACAGGGTAGTCGGGGAGCTGTTTTTT
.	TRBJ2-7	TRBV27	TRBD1	CASSSGGGYEQYF	TGTGCCAGCAGTTCAGGGGGTGGCTACGAGCAGTACTTC